This is a list of T cell receptor beta chains from one sample in a study. TCRdb fed the RT-PCR reads into MiXCR, producing one record per CDR3 protein. This table holds about 680,000 distinct CDR3 sequences, 14% found once. Specimen: memory CD4+ T cells from blood. The origin of the receptors is a female donor in good health, serving as a healthy control. Both conserved end residues are part of each CDR3. The D gene is left open where the match is weak. Some rows mark clone size as missing; the rest say once, few, many or name a class of expanded clone.

v_gene,d_gene,len,j_gene,abundance,CDR3nt,CDR3aa
TRBV5-1,-,13,TRBJ2-7,many,TGCGCCAGCAGCTACGACGGGTCCTACGAGCAGTACTTC,CASSYDGSYEQYF
TRBV30,-,11,TRBJ2-7,-,TGTGCCTGGGATAGTCACGGGGAGCAGTACTTC,CAWDSHGEQYF
TRBV7-2,TRBD1,17,TRBJ1-2,few,TGTGCCAGCAGCTTAGCGGAGGGGGACAGGGGAGTGAGGGGCTACACCTTC,CASSLAEGDRGVRGYTF
TRBV7-3,-,14,TRBJ2-3,-,TGTGCCAGCAGCCTCCGGGCGGGACCAGATACGCAGTATTTT,CASSLRAGPDTQYF
TRBV20-1,-,13,TRBJ2-5,few,TGCAGTGCCGTAAACCAAGGCAAAGAGACCCAGTACTTC,CSAVNQGKETQYF
TRBV28,TRBD1,12,TRBJ2-2,-,TGTGCCGGACAGGGGAACACCGGGGAGCTGTTTTTT,CAGQGNTGELFF
TRBV7-3,-,18,TRBJ2-2,few,TGTGCCAGCAGCCCGCCCCACAGAAACTACAAACACACCGGGGAGCTGTTTTTT,CASSPPHRNYKHTGELFF
TRBV3-1,-,15,TRBJ2-7,few,TGTGCCAGCAGCCAAGGTTGGGACGGTTCCTACGAGCAGTACTTC,CASSQGWDGSYEQYF
TRBV6-2/TRBV6-3,TRBD1,16,TRBJ2-2,many,TGTGCCAGCAGCAACCCAGGGGGCCTGGGCACCGGGGAGCTGTTTTTT,CASSNPGGLGTGELFF
TRBV29-1,TRBD1,14,TRBJ2-7,many,TGCAGCGTCAAGCGGGACAGGGGGATTCGCGAGCAGTACTTC,CSVKRDRGIREQYF
TRBV5-1,TRBD1,15,TRBJ2-1,-,TGCGCCAGCAGCTCTGGGACAGGGGTGGGGAATGAGCAGTTCTTC,CASSSGTGVGNEQFF
TRBV28,-,12,TRBJ1-2,few,TGTGCCAGCATGCGGGGGGACCGGGGCTACACCTTC,CASMRGDRGYTF
TRBV6-6,-,14,TRBJ2-7,-,TGTGCCAGCAGTGGAGGGGGGACGGGTTACGAGCAGTACTTC,CASSGGGTGYEQYF
TRBV6-1,-,14,TRBJ2-7,-,TGTGCCAGTACTCCGGGACCGGCCTCCTACGAGCAGTACTTC,CASTPGPASYEQYF
TRBV28,-,12,TRBJ1-1,-,TGTGCCAGCAGTTACGTCGACAGCGAAGCTTTCTTT,CASSYVDSEAFF
TRBV6-5,-,15,TRBJ1-1,-,TGTGCCAGCAGCCGCCATGGGAGAGTGAACACTGAAGCTTTCTTT,CASSRHGRVNTEAFF
TRBV7-2,-,14,TRBJ2-5,few,TGTGCCAGCAGCTCCCGGGGAGTGGATGAGACCCAGTACTTC,CASSSRGVDETQYF
TRBV7-2,TRBD2,14,TRBJ2-7,few,TGTGCCAGCAGCTTAGAGGCTAGCGGGAGGGCCTGGGACTTC,CASSLEASGRAWDF
TRBV5-1,-,15,TRBJ2-2,many,TGCGCCAGCAGCCCCCGAGGACCCAACACCGGGGAGCTGTTTTTT,CASSPRGPNTGELFF
TRBV20-1,TRBD1,14,TRBJ2-7,many,TGCAGTGCTAGAGTCCCCGGGACAGGGGGCGAGCAGTACTTC,CSARVPGTGGEQYF
TRBV5-1,-,15,TRBJ2-2,many,TGCGCCAGCAGCCGGACCAGCGCCAACACCGGGGAGCTGTTTTTT,CASSRTSANTGELFF
TRBV20-1,-,14,TRBJ2-5,-,TGCAGTGCTAGAGAGGCCGCCCTCGACGGGACCCAGTACTTC,CSAREAALDGTQYF
TRBV14,-,14,TRBJ1-2,-,TGTGCCAGCAGCTCCTTTGTGGGGTCCCATGGCTACACCTTC,CASSSFVGSHGYTF
TRBV11-1,TRBD2,17,TRBJ2-5,few,TGTGCCAGCAGTCCCGGGACTAGCAGCAAGAGGGAAGAGACCCAGTACTTC,CASSPGTSSKREETQYF
TRBV7-8,-,17,TRBJ1-5,few,TGTGCCAGCAGGAGCCACAGGGTTATGGTCAGCAATCAGCCCCAGCATTTT,CASRSHRVMVSNQPQHF
TRBV24-1,TRBD1,14,TRBJ1-6,few,TGTGCCACCAGGATACAGGGGAATAATTCACCCCTCCACTTT,CATRIQGNNSPLHF
TRBV5-5,TRBD2,15,TRBJ2-3,many,TGTGCCAGCAGCTTTGGAGGACTAGCAAAGGATACGCAGTATTTT,CASSFGGLAKDTQYF
TRBV20-1,TRBD1,15,TRBJ2-7,few,TGCAGTGCAAACAGGGGGCTGGACGGGAGGAACGAGCAGTACTTC,CSANRGLDGRNEQYF
TRBV10-3,-,15,TRBJ2-5,many,TGTGCCATCAGGGTCTCGGGAGTGGGACAAGAGACCCAGTACTTC,CAIRVSGVGQETQYF
TRBV4-3,-,14,TRBJ1-1,many,TGCGCCAGCAGCCAACACCGGGAGCCAACTGAAGCTTTCTTT,CASSQHREPTEAFF
TRBV10-2,-,14,TRBJ1-5,many,TGCGCCAGCAGTGAGGCGGGGAGCAATCAGCCCCAGCATTTT,CASSEAGSNQPQHF
TRBV20-1,TRBD1,14,TRBJ1-2,many,TGCAGTGCTAGAGATCCCGGACAGGTCTATGGCTACACCTTC,CSARDPGQVYGYTF
TRBV7-2,-,14,TRBJ1-5,-,TGTGCCAGCAGCTTTAAAGGCGGTTTTCAGCCCCAGCATTTT,CASSFKGGFQPQHF
TRBV12-3/TRBV12-4,-,12,TRBJ1-5,many,TGCGCCAGCAGCCGGGGGGATCAGCCCCAGCATTTT,CASSRGDQPQHF
TRBV12-3/TRBV12-4,TRBD1,16,TRBJ2-7,-,TGTGCCAGCAGTTCAAGAGACAGGGGGATATCCTACGAGCAGTACTTC,CASSSRDRGISYEQYF
TRBV7-2,-,12,TRBJ1-5,few,TGTGCCAGCAGCCGTGTGAATCAGCCCCAGCATTTT,CASSRVNQPQHF
TRBV20-1,-,14,TRBJ2-1,few,TGCAGTGCTACCACTAGCACCTCCTACAATGAGCAGTTCTTC,CSATTSTSYNEQFF
TRBV5-5,-,14,TRBJ2-7,-,TGTGCCAGCAGCTTGGGTGGCAGGACCTACGGGCAGTACTTC,CASSLGGRTYGQYF
TRBV10-3,TRBD2,13,TRBJ2-7,-,TGTGCCAGCAGTTACACGGGACTAGCGGGACTGCACTTC,CASSYTGLAGLHF
TRBV20-1,TRBD1,15,TRBJ2-7,few,TGCAGTGCTAGCCTCCTCCCGGGACAGGACTACGAGCAGTACTTC,CSASLLPGQDYEQYF
TRBV7-2,-,15,TRBJ2-3,many,TGTGCCAGCAGCTTAGCAGGGGCGGGGACAGATACGCAGTATTTT,CASSLAGAGTDTQYF
TRBV18,-,14,TRBJ2-3,few,TGTGCCAGCTCACCGACAGTTAACACAGATACGCAGTATTTT,CASSPTVNTDTQYF
TRBV5-6,-,13,TRBJ2-7,many,TGTGCCAGCAGCTTGGTCACCTCCTACGAGCAGTACTTC,CASSLVTSYEQYF
TRBV7-2,-,15,TRBJ1-2,few,TGTGCCAGCAGCTTAGGGCTACGAGGGATCTATGGCTACACCTTC,CASSLGLRGIYGYTF